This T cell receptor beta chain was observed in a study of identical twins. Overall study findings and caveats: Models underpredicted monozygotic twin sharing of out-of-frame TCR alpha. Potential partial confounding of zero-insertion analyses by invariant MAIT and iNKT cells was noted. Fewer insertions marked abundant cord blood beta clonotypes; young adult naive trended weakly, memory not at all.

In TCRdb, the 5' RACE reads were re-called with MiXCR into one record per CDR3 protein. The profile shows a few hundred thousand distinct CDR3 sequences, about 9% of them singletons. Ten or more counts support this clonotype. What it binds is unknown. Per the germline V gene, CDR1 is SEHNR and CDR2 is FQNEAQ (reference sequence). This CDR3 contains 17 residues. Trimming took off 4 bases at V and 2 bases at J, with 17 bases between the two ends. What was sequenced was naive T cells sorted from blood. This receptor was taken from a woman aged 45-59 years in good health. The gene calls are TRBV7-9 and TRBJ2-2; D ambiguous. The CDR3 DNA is TGTGCCAGCAGCTCACCCCCGGGTAGAGATAACACCGGGGAGCTGTTTTTT. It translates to CASSSPPGRDNTGELFF.